This T cell receptor (beta chain) was sequenced during a study of radiation and T cells in renal cell carcinoma. Time point given: blood 4 weeks post-SBRT, at nephrectomy. Indicated treatment: 15 Gy SBRT to primary tumor, nephrectomy 4 weeks later. CDR1 is SGHVS, CDR2 FQNEAQ, per germline. There are 13 residues in the CDR3. Trimming stripped 3 bases from V and 6 bases from J, with 11 bases between. TCRdb keeps only in-frame clones here, not all; method: immunoSEQ multiplex PCR. This sample has over 25,000 clones, with 81% found just once. This sequence was found in a man between 60 and 75 years old with renal cell carcinoma. The sequencing used blood, collected from a patient whose treatment included radiotherapy and nephrectomy. The chain carries TRBV7-8 and TRBJ1-1; D remains ambiguous. Here the CDR3 DNA reads TGTGCCAGCAGCTTCGGCGGGCCCCCTGAAGCTTTCTTT. Protein product: CASSFGGPPEAFF.